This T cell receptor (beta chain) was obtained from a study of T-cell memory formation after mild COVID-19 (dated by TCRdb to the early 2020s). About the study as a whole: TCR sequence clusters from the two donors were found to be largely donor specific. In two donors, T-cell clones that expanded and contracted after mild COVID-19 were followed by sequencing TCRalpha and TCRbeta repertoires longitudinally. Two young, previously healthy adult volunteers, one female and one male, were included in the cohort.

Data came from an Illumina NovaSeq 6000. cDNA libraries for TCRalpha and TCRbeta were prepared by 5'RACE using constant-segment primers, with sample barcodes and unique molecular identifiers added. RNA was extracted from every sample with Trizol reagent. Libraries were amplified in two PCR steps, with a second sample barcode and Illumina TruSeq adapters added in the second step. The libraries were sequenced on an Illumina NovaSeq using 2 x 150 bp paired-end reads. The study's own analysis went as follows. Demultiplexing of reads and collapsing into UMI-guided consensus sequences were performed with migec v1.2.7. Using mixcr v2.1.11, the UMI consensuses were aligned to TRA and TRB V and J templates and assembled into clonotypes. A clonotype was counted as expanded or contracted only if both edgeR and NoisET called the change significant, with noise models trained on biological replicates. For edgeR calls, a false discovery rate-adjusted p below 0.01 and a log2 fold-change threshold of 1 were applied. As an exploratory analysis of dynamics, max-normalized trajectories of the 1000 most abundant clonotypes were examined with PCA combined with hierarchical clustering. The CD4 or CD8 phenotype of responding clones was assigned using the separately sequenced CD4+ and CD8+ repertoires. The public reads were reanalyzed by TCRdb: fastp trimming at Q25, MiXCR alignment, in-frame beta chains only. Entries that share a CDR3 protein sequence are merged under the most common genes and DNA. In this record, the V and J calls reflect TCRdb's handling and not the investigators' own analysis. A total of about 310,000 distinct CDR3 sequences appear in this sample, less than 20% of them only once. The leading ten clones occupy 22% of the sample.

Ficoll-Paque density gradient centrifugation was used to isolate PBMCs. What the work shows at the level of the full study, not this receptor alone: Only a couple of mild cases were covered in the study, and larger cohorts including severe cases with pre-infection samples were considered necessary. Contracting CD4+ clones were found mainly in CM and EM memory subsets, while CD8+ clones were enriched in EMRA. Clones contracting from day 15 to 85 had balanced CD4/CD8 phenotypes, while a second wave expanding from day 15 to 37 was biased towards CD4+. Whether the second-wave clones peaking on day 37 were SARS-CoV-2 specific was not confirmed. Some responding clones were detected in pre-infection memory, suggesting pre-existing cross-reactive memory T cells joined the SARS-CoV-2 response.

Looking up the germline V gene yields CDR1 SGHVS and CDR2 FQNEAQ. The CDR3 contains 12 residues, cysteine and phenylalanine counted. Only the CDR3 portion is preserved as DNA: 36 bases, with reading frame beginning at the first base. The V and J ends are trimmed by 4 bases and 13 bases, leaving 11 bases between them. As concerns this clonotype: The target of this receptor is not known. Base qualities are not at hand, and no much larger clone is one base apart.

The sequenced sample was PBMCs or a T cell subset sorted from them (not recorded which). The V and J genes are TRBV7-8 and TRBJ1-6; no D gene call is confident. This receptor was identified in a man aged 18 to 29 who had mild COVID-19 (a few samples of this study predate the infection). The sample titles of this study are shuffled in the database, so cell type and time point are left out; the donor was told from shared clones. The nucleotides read TGTGCCAGCAGCTCCCGTCTAATCCCCCTCCACTTT. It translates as CASSSRLIPLHF. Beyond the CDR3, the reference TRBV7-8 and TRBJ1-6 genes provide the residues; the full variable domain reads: GAGVSQSPRYKVAKRGQDVALRCDPISGHVSLFWYQQALGQGPEFLTYFQNEAQLDKSGLPSDRFFAERPEGSVSTLKIQRTQQEDSAVYLCASSSRLIPLHFGNGTRLTVT.